A single T cell receptor (beta chain) is shown here with its context. Its antigen is as yet unknown. The table came from immunoSEQ multiplex PCR; TCRdb's copy has only in-frame clones and leaves some out. This repertoire shows 100,000 to 150,000 clones, roughly nine tenths found once; its top ten account for around 1.7%. This sample was taken from a study of T cells in localized non-small cell lung cancer. The study's findings and limits: There was higher T cell clonality in uninvolved adjacent lung than in tumor, and it was highest there. Adjacent lung held a median roughly 50 of the top 100 tumor clones. Heterogeneity remains possible because sequencing was limited to only one tumor region.

CDR1 SGHNT and CDR2 YENEEA come from the germline V gene. The CDR3 sequence is 15 residues long. V lost 3 bases and J 8 bases, leaving 16 bases between the germline ends. The source material was peripheral blood, sampled before any cancer treatment. The clonotype comes from a female donor of 60 years or more with stage I lung adenocarcinoma. The chain has TRBV11-3 and TRBJ2-2; D possibly uses TRBD1 or TRBD2 (5 bases each). CDR3 nucleotides: TGTGCCAGCAGCTTCTCCGGGACGACCCCTGGGGAGCTGTTTTTT. Translation gives CASSFSGTTPGELFF. The full variable domain, in which reference TRBV11-3 and TRBJ2-2 provide the parts outside the CDR3, is EAGVVQSPRYKIIEKKQPVAFWCNPISGHNTLYWYLQNLGQGPELLIRYENEEAVDDSQLPKDRFSAERLKGVDSTLKIQPAELGDSAVYLCASSFSGTTPGELFFGEGSRLTVL.